This is a list of T cell receptor beta chains from one sample in a study of cytomegalovirus exposure and HLA in healthy donors. Produced via immunoSEQ multiplex PCR; TCRdb's table is partial and in-frame only. The sample has 200,000 to 250,000 clones; 70% to 85% are singletons. Sequencing was carried out using PBMCs. Receptor source: a girl aged 2 to 9 in good health and CMV-seronegative. Each CDR3 is given without its conserved first and last residue. Rows may omit the clone size; those that give it use once, few, many or a size class.

cdr3_length	clone_size	j_call	v_call	cdr3_aa
10	-	TRBJ1-4	TRBV30	AWSPSNEKLF
16	-	TRBJ2-5	TRBV4-2	ASSQHRTSGSGQETQY
13	-	TRBJ1-1	TRBV10-2	ASSEGGGGNTEAF
13	-	TRBJ1-2	TRBV6-1	ASREFGDRNYGYT
14	once	TRBJ2-7	TRBV2	ASRDPGQGSGWEQY
9	-	TRBJ1-1	TRBV2	ASSLARVAF
13	once	TRBJ2-4	TRBV7-2	ASISWEGAKNIQY
12	-	TRBJ1-1	TRBV19	ASRFSGGNTEAF
13	-	TRBJ2-7	TRBV10-3	ATSGLAGSSYEQY
13	-	TRBJ1-5	TRBV2	ASSDGTAYIQPQH
15	-	TRBJ1-1	TRBV5-1	ASSDRQGNFMNTEAF
12	once	TRBJ2-7	TRBV18	ASSPIAGDYEQY
13	-	TRBJ2-7	TRBV6-1	ASSGRGQKSPEQY
14	-	TRBJ1-1	TRBV9	ASSAGQGIVNTEAF
11	-	TRBJ2-7	TRBV5-4	ASSAGLADEQY
12	-	TRBJ1-1	TRBV11-2	ASSLDTMGREAF
16	-	TRBJ2-1	TRBV5-4	ASSPPTPRSGSSDEQF
16	-	TRBJ2-5	TRBV19	ASSIDRASGRRWETQY
15	-	TRBJ1-3	TRBV7-9	ASSSSRTDHSGNTIY
13	-	TRBJ1-5	TRBV6-6	ASSPTGESNQPQH
12	-	TRBJ1-1	TRBV11-2	ASSLERRNTEAF
16	-	TRBJ1-4	TRBV2	ASSDKDARGMANEKLF
16	once	TRBJ2-7	TRBV12-5	ASGPDSLGSTISYEQY
16	-	TRBJ2-3	TRBV7-2	ASSFGAGGHLGTDTQY
14	-	TRBJ2-1	TRBV5-1	ASSLAPQGSYNEQF
13	-	TRBJ1-2	TRBV5-1	ASSLDAGSSSGYT
12	-	TRBJ2-1	TRBV6-1	ASSFGSSYNEQF
12	once	TRBJ1-1	TRBV10-2	ASSDRGTNTEAF
13	-	TRBJ1-6	TRBV9	ASSVGGSPNSPLH
12	few	TRBJ1-1	TRBV19	ASSPQGRRTEAF
12	-	TRBJ1-2	TRBV7-9	ASSTEGGTSGYT
13	-	TRBJ1-2	TRBV30	AWRLDSRGDYGYT
14	-	TRBJ1-2	TRBV11-2	ASSSTAGRGIYGYT
9	-	TRBJ1-4	TRBV20-1	SATYGEKLF
14	-	TRBJ2-5	TRBV5-1	ASSLPQGRLMETQY
13	-	TRBJ2-5	TRBV7-9	ASSPPGLRKETQY
13	-	TRBJ2-7	TRBV6-1	ASSVGLLPPYEQY
11	-	TRBJ2-1	TRBV6-4	ASSDLEHGAQF
17	-	TRBJ2-7	TRBV5-6	ASSLGAQILRERSYEQY
13	-	TRBJ2-7	TRBV9	ASSVAPSGAYEQY
12	few	TRBJ2-7	TRBV7-8	ASSLERGVIEQY
13	-	TRBJ2-7	TRBV29-1	SVVPGGLGGYEQY
12	few	TRBJ2-5	TRBV29-1	SVDLGGVEETQY
16	-	TRBJ1-1	TRBV10-2	ASSESTPFTFMNTEAF
13	-	TRBJ1-5	TRBV7-8	ASSLAHGQGRPQH
14	-	TRBJ2-5	TRBV6-4	ASSSLDRDEVGTQY
13	-	TRBJ2-3	TRBV9	ASSVAMTSGDTQY
13	-	TRBJ1-1	TRBV4-2	ASSQDRGLNTEAF
11	-	TRBJ2-7	TRBV7-2	ASSLFPSYEQY
13	few	TRBJ2-2	TRBV6-5	ASSYSGQGKRELF
13	-	TRBJ1-2	TRBV6-1	ASSLSRDRRVGYT